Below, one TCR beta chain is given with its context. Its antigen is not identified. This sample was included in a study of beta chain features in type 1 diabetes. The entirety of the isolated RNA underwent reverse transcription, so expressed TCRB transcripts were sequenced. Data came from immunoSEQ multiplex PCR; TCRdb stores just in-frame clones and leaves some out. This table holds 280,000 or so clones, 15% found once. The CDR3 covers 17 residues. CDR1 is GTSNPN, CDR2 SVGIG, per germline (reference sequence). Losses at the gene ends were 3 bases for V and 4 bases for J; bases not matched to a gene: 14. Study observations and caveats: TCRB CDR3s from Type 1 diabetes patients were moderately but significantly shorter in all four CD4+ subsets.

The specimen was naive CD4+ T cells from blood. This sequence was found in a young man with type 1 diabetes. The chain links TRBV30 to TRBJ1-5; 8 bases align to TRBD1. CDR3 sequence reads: CAWSGVGTGPRNQPQHF. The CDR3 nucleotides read TGTGCCTGGAGCGGGGTGGGGACAGGACCAAGGAATCAGCCCCAGCATTTT.